These T cell receptor beta chains were read from a single sample in a study of Graves' ophthalmopathy and Graves' hyperthyroidism. TCRdb passed the multiplex PCR reads through MiXCR, listing each CDR3 protein once. Here the sample spans 350,000 to 450,000 distinct CDR3 sequences, around 21% being singletons. Sequences were obtained from peripheral blood. The origin of the receptors is a woman aged 18-29 years with stable Graves' hyperthyroidism. Both conserved end residues are part of each CDR3. A D gene is named only where the DNA matches it firmly. Clone size, where shown, is once, few, many, or a class for clones that have expanded.

clone_size d_call j_call v_call cdr3_nt cdr3_aa
many TRBD1 TRBJ2-4 TRBV25-1 TGTGCCAGCAGTGAAGCCAGGGGGAGTGGGGTAGCCAAAAACATTCAGTACTTC CASSEARGSGVAKNIQYF
many - TRBJ2-7 TRBV20-1 TGCAGTGCGGGGACATCCGCCTACGAGCAGTACTTC CSAGTSAYEQYF
many TRBD2 TRBJ2-2 TRBV2 TGTGCCAGCAGTGAACGGGAGGGCGGCACCGGGGAGCTGTTTTTT CASSEREGGTGELFF
many - TRBJ2-7 TRBV28 TGTGCCAGCAGGCCACCACATGCGTTAAGCTCCTACGAGCAGTACTTC CASRPPHALSSYEQYF
many - TRBJ1-2 TRBV3-1 TGTGCCAGCAGCCAAGTTGCAGGGTCGGACGGCTACACCTTC CASSQVAGSDGYTF
many - TRBJ1-1 TRBV6-4 TGTGCCAGCAGTGACCCGCCAGGGCGCGGAGGCGACACTGAAGCTTTCTTT CASSDPPGRGGDTEAFF
many - TRBJ2-5 TRBV2 TGTGCCAGCAGTGATGTTGGGGTGTGGGAGACCCAGTACTTC CASSDVGVWETQYF
- - TRBJ2-5 TRBV7-3 TGTGCCAGCAGCTTTTTTGTGGGGATCCAAGAGACCCAGTACTTC CASSFFVGIQETQYF
- - TRBJ2-5 TRBV6-1 TGTGCCAGTAAAGACGGGTACCAAGAGACCCAGTACTTC CASKDGYQETQYF
many - TRBJ2-7 TRBV20-1 TGCAGTTCTAGAGATGTAACTAGTTCTTACGAGCAGTACTTC CSSRDVTSSYEQYF
many TRBD1 TRBJ1-6 TRBV4-1 TGCGCCAGCAGCCCGACAGGGGTAGGTTCACCCCTCCACTTT CASSPTGVGSPLHF
many - TRBJ1-5 TRBV19 TGTGCCAGTAGTCCCACGCGGGGGGCAGGGCAGCCCCAGCATTTT CASSPTRGAGQPQHF
many TRBD2 TRBJ2-7 TRBV30 TGTGCCTGGACCCCCAGGGAGGGCCACGAGCAGTACTTC CAWTPREGHEQYF
few TRBD1 TRBJ2-2 TRBV2 TGTGCCAGCACGGACAGGGGGCTGGACACCGGGGAGCTGTTTTTT CASTDRGLDTGELFF
many - TRBJ2-5 TRBV2 TGTGCCAGCAGCCGGGACATCCAAGAGACCCAGTACTTC CASSRDIQETQYF
- TRBD1 TRBJ2-2 TRBV5-1 TGCGCCAGCAGCTTCACGGGACAGGGGGCCATCGGGGAGCTGTTTTTT CASSFTGQGAIGELFF
many - TRBJ2-7 TRBV10-3 TGTGCCATCAGTGAGTCCTTTTGGGGGGCTGGCCTCGAGCAGTACTTC CAISESFWGAGLEQYF
few - TRBJ2-7 TRBV11-3 TGTGCCAGCAGCTTAGGGGGGCGAGGAGCCTACGAGCAGTACTTC CASSLGGRGAYEQYF
- TRBD2 TRBJ2-5 TRBV12-5 TGTGCTAGTGGTTCGACGACTAGCGGGTTAGAGACCCAGTACTTC CASGSTTSGLETQYF
many - TRBJ1-5 TRBV2 TGTGCCAGCAGTGAACCCCGTTCAGAGCCCCAGCATTTT CASSEPRSEPQHF
many TRBD2 TRBJ2-7 TRBV7-2 TGTGCCAGCAGCTGGAGGGGACTAGCGCCCAAAGAGCAGTACTTC CASSWRGLAPKEQYF
- TRBD1 TRBJ1-2 TRBV6-1 TGTGCCAGCAGTGAAGTCGGGACAGGGGATGGCTACACCTTC CASSEVGTGDGYTF
- TRBD2 TRBJ2-5 TRBV6-5 TGTGCCAGCAGTTACGGGACTAGCGGGAGGTTTGGCCAAGAGACCCAGTACTTC CASSYGTSGRFGQETQYF